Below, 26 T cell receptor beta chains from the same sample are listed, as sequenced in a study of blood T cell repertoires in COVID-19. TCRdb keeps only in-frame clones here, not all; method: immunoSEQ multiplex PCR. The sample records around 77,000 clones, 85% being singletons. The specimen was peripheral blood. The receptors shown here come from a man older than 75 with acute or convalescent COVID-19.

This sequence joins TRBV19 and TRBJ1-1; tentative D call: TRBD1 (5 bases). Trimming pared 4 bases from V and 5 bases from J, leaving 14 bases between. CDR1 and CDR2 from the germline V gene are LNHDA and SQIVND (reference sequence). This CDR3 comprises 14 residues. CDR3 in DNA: TGTGCCAGTAGTAAAGCTTCAGGGCGGACTGAAGCTTTCTTT. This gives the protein CASSKASGRTEAFF.

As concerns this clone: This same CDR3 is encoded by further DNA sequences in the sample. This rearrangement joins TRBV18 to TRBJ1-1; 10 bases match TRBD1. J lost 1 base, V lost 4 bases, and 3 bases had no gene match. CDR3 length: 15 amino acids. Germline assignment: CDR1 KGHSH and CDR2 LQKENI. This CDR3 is CASSLGQGGNTEAFF. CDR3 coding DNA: TGTGCCAGCTCACTTGGACAGGGGGGGAACACTGAAGCTTTCTTT.

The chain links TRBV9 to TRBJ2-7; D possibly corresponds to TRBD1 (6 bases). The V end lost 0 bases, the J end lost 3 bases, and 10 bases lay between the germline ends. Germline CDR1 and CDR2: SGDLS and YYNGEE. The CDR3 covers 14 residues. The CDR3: CASSVEGGNYEQYF. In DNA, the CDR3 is TGTGCCAGCAGCGTAGAAGGGGGTAACTACGAGCAGTACTTC. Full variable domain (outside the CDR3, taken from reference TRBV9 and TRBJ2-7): DSGVTQTPKHLITATGQRVTLRCSPRSGDLSVYWYQQSLDQGLQFLIQYYNGEERAKGNILERFSAQQFPDLHSELNLSSLELGDSALYFCASSVEGGNYEQYFGPGTRLTVT.

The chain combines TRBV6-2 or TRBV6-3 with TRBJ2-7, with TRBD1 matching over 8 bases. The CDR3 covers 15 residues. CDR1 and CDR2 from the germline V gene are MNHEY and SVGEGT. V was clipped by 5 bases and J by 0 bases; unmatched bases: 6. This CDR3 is CASSPRDRPSYEQYF. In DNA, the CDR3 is TGTGCCAGCAGTCCACGGGACAGGCCCTCCTACGAGCAGTACTTC.

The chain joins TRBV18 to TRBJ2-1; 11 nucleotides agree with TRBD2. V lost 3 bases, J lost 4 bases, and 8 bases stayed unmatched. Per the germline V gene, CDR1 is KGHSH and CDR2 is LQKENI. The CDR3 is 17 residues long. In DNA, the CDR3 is TGTGCCAGCTCACCCCGAACTAGCGGGAGTTCGTACAATGAGCAGTTCTTC. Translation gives CASSPRTSGSSYNEQFF.

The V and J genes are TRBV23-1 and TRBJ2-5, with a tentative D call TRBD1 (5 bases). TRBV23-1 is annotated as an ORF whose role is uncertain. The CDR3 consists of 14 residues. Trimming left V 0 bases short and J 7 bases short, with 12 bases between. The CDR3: CASSQSTLGVTQYF. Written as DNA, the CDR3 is TGCGCCAGCAGTCAATCGACCCTAGGGGTGACCCAGTACTTC.

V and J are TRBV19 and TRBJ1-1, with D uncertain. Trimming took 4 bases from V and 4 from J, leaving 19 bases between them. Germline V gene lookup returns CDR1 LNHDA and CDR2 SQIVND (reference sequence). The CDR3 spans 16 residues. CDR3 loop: CASSKRVSPEGTEAFF. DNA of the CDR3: TGTGCCAGTAGTAAACGGGTCAGCCCCGAGGGCACTGAAGCTTTCTTT. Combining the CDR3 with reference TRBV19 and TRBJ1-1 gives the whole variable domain DGGITQSPKYLFRKEGQNVTLSCEQNLNHDAMYWYRQDPGQGLRLIYYSQIVNDFQKGDIAEGYSVSREKKESFPLTVTSAQKNPTAFYLCASSKRVSPEGTEAFFGQGTRLTVV.

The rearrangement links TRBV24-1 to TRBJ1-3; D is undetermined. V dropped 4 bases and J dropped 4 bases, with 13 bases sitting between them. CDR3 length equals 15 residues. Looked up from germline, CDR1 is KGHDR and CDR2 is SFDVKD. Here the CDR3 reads CATSEGQASGNTIYF. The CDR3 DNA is TGTGCCACCAGTGAAGGCCAGGCGTCAGGAAACACCATATATTTT.

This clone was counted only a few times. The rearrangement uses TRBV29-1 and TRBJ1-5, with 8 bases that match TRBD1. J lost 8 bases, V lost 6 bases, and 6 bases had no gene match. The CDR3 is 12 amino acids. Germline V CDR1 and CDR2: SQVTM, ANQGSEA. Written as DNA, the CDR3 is TGCAGCGTAGGACAGGGCCAGGAGCCCCAGCATTTT. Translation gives CSVGQGQEPQHF. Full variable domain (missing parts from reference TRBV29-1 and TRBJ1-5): SAVISQKPSRDICQRGTSLTIQCQVDSQVTMMFWYRQQPGQSLTLIATANQGSEATYESGFVIDKFPISRPNLTFSTLTVSNMSPEDSSIYLCSVGQGQEPQHFGDGTRLSIL.

The CDR3 DNA reads as TGTGCCAGCAGCTTATCGTATTACGAGCAGTACTTC. It is translated as CASSLSYYEQYF. This chain connects TRBV7-9 to TRBJ2-7; D gene ambiguous. The CDR3 has 12 residues. Germline V lookup: CDR1 SEHNR, CDR2 FQNEAQ (reference sequence). With 2 bases removed from V and 4 bases from J, the gap between germline ends came to 6 bases.

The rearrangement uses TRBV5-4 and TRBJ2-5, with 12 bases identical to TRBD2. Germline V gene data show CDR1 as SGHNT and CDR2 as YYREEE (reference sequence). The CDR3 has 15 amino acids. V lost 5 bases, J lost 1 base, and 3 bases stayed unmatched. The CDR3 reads CASSLTSGGQETQYF. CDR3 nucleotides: TGTGCCAGCAGTTTGACTAGCGGGGGCCAAGAGACCCAGTACTTC. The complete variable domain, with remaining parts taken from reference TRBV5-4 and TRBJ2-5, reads ETGVTQSPTHLIKTRGQQVTLRCSSQSGHNTVSWYQQALGQGPQFIFQYYREEENGRGNFPPRFSGLQFPNYSSELNVNALELDDSALYLCASSLTSGGQETQYFGPGTRLLVL.

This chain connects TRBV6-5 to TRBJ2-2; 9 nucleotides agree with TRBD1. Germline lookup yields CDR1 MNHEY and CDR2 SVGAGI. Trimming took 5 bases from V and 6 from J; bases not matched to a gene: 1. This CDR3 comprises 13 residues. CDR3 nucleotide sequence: TGTGCCAGCAGTCGGACAGGGGCCGGGGAGCTGTTTTTT. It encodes CASSRTGAGELFF.

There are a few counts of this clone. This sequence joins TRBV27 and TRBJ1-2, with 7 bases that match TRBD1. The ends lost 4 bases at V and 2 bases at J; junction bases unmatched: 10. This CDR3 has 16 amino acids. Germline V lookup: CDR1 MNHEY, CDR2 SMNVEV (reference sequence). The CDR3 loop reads CASSSLRTGNNYGYTF. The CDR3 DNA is TGTGCCAGCAGTTCACTCCGGACAGGAAACAACTATGGCTACACCTTC.

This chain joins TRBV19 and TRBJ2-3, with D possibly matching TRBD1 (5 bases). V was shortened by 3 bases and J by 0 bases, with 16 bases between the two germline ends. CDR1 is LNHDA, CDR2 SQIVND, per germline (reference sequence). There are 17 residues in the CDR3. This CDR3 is CASSIKAGIESTDTQYF. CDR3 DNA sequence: TGTGCCAGTAGTATCAAAGCAGGGATTGAGAGCACAGATACGCAGTATTTT.

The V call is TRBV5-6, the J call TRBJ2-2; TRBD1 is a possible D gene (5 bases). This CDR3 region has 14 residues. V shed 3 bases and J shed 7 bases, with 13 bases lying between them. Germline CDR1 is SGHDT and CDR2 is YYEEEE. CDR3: CASSSPTQGGELFF. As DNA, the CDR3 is TGTGCCAGCAGCTCACCGACTCAGGGCGGGGAGCTGTTTTTT. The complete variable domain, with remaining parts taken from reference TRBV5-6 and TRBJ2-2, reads DAGVTQSPTHLIKTRGQQVTLRCSPKSGHDTVSWYQQALGQGPQFIFQYYEEEERQRGNFPDRFSGHQFPNYSSELNVNALLLGDSALYLCASSSPTQGGELFFGEGSRLTVL.

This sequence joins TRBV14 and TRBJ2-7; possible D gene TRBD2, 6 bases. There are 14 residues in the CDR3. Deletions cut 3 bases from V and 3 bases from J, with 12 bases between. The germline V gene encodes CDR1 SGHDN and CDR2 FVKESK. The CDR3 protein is CASSQNRDFYEQYF. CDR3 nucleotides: TGTGCCAGCAGCCAGAACCGGGACTTCTACGAGCAGTACTTC.

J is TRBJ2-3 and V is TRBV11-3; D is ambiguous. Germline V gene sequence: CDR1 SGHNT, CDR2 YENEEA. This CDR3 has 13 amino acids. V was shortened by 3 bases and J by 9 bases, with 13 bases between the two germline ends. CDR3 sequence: CASSFGLVGTQYF. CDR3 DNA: TGTGCCAGCAGCTTTGGATTGGTCGGGACGCAGTATTTT.

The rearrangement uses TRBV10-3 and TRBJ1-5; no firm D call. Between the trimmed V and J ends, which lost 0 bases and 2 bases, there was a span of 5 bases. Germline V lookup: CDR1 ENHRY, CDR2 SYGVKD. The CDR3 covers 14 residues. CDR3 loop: CAISESGGNQPQHF. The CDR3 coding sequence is TGTGCCATCAGTGAGTCCGGTGGCAATCAGCCCCAGCATTTT.

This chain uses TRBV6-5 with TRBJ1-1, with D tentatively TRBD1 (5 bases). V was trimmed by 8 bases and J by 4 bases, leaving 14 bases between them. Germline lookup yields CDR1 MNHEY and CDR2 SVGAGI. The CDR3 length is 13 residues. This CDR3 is CASAPGPPTEAFF. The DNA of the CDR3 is TGTGCCAGCGCGCCAGGGCCCCCCACTGAAGCTTTCTTT.

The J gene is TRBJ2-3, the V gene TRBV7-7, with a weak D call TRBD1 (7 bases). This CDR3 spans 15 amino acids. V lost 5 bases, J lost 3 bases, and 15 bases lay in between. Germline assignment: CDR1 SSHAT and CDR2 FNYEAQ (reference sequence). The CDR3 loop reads CASSQGGAGTDTQYF. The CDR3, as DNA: TGTGCCAGCAGCCAAGGGGGCGCGGGGACAGATACGCAGTATTTT.

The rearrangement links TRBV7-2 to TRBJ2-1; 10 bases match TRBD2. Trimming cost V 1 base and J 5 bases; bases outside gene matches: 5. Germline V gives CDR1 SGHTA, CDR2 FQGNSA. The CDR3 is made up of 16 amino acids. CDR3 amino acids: CASSLDSGGRNNEQFF. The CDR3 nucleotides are TGTGCCAGCAGCTTAGATAGCGGGGGGCGGAACAATGAGCAGTTCTTC.

The DNA for the CDR3 is TGCGCCAGCAGCCAGTTGCGGGGGGAAGGCTATGGCTACACCTTC. Its translation is CASSQLRGEGYGYTF. The V gene is TRBV5-1, the J gene TRBJ1-2, with D possibly matching TRBD1 (5 bases). Germline V gene lookup returns CDR1 SGHRS and CDR2 YFSETQ. With 4 bases removed from V and 4 bases from J, the gap between germline ends came to 17 bases. The CDR3 consists of 15 residues. Supplemented by reference TRBV5-1 and TRBJ1-2, the full variable domain reads KAGVTQTPRYLIKTRGQQVTLSCSPISGHRSVSWYQQTPGQGLQFLFEYFSETQRNKGNFPGRFSGRQFSNSRSEMNVSTLELGDSALYLCASSQLRGEGYGYTFGSGTRLTVV.

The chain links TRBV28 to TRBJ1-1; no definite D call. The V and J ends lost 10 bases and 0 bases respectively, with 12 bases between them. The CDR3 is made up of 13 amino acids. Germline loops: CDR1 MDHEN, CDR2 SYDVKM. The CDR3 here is CAMRAGLNTEAFF. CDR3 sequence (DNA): TGTGCCATGCGGGCAGGTCTGAACACTGAAGCTTTCTTT.

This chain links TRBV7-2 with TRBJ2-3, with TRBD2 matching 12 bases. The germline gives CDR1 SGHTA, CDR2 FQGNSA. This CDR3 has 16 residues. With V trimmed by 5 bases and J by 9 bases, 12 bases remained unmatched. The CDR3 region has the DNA TGTGCCAGCAGCCTCACCGGGACTAGCGGGTCGGGCACGCAGTATTTT. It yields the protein CASSLTGTSGSGTQYF.

Written as DNA, the CDR3 is TGTGCCAGCAGTTTGTTTGGGGGGGTTGGCCGAAATTCACCCCTCCACTTT. It yields the protein CASSLFGGVGRNSPLHF. This chain joins TRBV28 and TRBJ1-6, with D possibly being TRBD1 (5 bases). CDR1 MDHEN and CDR2 SYDVKM come from the germline V gene. The CDR3 runs 17 residues. V was clipped by 3 bases and J by 7 bases, with 19 bases between them.

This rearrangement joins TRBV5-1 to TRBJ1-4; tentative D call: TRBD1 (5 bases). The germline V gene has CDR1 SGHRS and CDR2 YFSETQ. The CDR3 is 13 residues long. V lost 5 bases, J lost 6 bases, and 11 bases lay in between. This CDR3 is CASSSGRDEKLFF. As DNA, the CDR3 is TGCGCCAGCAGTTCGGGCAGGGATGAAAAACTGTTTTTT.